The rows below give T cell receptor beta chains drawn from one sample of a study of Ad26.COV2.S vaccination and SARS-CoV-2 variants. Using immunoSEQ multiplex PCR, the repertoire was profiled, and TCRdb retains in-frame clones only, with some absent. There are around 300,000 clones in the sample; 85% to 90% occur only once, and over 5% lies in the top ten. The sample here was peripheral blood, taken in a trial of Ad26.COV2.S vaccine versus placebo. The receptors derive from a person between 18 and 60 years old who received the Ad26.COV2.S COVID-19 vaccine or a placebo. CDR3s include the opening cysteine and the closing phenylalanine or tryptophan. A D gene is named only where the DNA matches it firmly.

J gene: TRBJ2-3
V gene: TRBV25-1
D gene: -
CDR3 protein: CASSVQNREFYTDTQYF
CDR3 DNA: TGTGCCAGCAGTGTCCAGAACAGGGAGTTTTACACAGATACGCAGTATTTT

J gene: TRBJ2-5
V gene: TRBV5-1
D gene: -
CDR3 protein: CASSSSGSPQETQYF
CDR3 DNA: TGCGCCAGCAGCTCCTCGGGCAGCCCCCAAGAGACCCAGTACTTC

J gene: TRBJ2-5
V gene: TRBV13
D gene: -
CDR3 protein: CASSSGQAEETQYF
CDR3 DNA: TGTGCCAGCAGCTCGGGACAAGCTGAAGAGACCCAGTACTTC

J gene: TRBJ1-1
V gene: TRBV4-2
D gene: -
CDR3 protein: CASSQDPVIGASTEAFF
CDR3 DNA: TGTGCCAGCAGCCAAGATCCGGTGATCGGGGCGTCCACTGAAGCTTTCTTT

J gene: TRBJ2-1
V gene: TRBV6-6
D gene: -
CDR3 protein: CASKDPLPSDEQFF
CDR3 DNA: TGTGCCAGCAAGGACCCCTTACCGTCAGATGAGCAGTTCTTC

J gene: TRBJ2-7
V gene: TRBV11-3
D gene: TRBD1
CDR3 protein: CASSSGQAKYF
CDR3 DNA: TGTGCCAGCAGCTCGGGACAGGCGAAGTACTTC

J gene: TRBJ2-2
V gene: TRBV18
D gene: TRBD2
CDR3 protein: CASSPPGLEYTGELFF
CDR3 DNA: TGTGCCAGCTCACCACCGGGACTAGAGTACACCGGGGAGCTGTTTTTT

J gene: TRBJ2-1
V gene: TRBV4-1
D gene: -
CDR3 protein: CASSSRGTGGYNEQFF
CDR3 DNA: TGCGCCAGCAGCTCTAGGGGGACGGGCGGATACAATGAGCAGTTCTTC

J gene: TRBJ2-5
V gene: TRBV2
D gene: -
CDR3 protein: CASSDSKAGVGRETQYF
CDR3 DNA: TGTGCCAGCAGTGATTCAAAGGCTGGGGTCGGCAGAGAGACCCAGTACTTC

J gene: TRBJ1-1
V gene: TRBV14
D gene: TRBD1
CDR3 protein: CASSQEKWTGERYTEAFF
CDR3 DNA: TGTGCCAGCAGCCAAGAAAAGTGGACAGGGGAAAGGTATACTGAAGCTTTCTTT

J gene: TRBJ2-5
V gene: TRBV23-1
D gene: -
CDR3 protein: CASSQSIGSNGETQYF
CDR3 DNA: TGCGCCAGCAGTCAATCTATAGGGAGCAATGGGGAGACCCAGTACTTC

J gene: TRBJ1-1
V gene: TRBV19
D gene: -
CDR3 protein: CASSIGTGALNTEAFF
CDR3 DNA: TGTGCCAGTAGTATAGGTACGGGGGCACTGAACACTGAAGCTTTCTTT

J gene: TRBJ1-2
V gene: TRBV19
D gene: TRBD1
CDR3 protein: CASKDRGYGYTF
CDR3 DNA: TGTGCCAGCAAGGACAGGGGCTATGGCTACACCTTC

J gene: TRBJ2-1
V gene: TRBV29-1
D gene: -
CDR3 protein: CSVDLLANEQFF
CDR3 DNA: TGCAGCGTTGACTTACTCGCCAATGAGCAGTTCTTC

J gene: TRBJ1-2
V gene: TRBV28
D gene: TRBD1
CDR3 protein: CASSRPTGDYGYTF
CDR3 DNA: TGTGCCAGCAGTAGGCCGACAGGGGACTATGGCTACACCTTC

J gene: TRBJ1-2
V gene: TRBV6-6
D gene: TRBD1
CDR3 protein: CASSYSKVTGDGYTF
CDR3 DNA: TGTGCCAGCAGTTACTCGAAAGTAACAGGGGATGGCTACACCTTC

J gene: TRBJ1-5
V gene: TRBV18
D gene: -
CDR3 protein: CASSPPQSNQPQHF
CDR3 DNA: TGTGCCAGCTCACCACCGCAAAGCAATCAGCCCCAGCATTTT

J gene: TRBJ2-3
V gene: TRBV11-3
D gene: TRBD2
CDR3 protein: CASNGGTGSPDTQYF
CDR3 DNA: TGTGCCAGCAACGGGGGGACCGGGAGCCCAGATACGCAGTATTTT